The next 8 T cell receptor beta chains were all read from a single sample in a study of shared clonotypes between healthy human individuals. Clones were sequenced by immunoSEQ multiplex PCR, and TCRdb holds only the in-frame ones, with some missing. In the table there are millions of clones, roughly nine tenths of which are singletons. What was sequenced was naive CD4+ T cells sorted from blood. Subset given: CD45RA+ positively selected. These TCRs come from a man aged 18 to 35 in good health.

This chain joins TRBV4-1 and TRBJ2-1, with TRBD2 matching 7 bases. The CDR3 consists of 15 residues. Germline V lookup: CDR1 MGHRA, CDR2 YSYEKL. V shed 2 bases, J shed 2 bases, and the junction held 3 bases outside the gene matches. The CDR3 coding sequence is TGCGCCAGCAGCCAACTAGCGGCAACCTACAATGAGCAGTTCTTC. The encoded protein is CASSQLAATYNEQFF.

The gene calls are TRBV5-1 and TRBJ2-5, with 8 bases that match TRBD2. V dropped 0 bases and J dropped 5; count of bases not matched to a gene: 6. CDR1 is SGHRS and CDR2 is YFSETQ in the germline V gene. This CDR3 spans 15 amino acids. The CDR3 region is CASSLATREAETQYF. CDR3 in DNA: TGCGCCAGCAGCTTGGCTACGCGGGAGGCCGAGACCCAGTACTTC.

The chain couples TRBV30 to TRBJ2-7; D gene unclear. The CDR3 runs 14 residues. The V and J ends lost 0 bases and 4 bases respectively, with 13 bases between them. CDR1 and CDR2 (germline): GTSNPN, SVGIG (reference sequence). CDR3 sequence: CAWSVSSASYEQYF. The CDR3, as DNA: TGTGCCTGGAGTGTATCCTCAGCGTCGTACGAGCAGTACTTC.

This CDR3 reads CASSKEGTGVNTGELFF. The CDR3 nucleotides read TGTGCCAGCAGCAAAGAGGGGACAGGGGTGAACACCGGGGAGCTGTTTTTT. V and J are TRBV21-1 and TRBJ2-2; the DNA was not used to check the table's D call, TRBD1. TRBV21-1 is a known pseudogene. This CDR3 region has 17 residues.

This rearrangement joins TRBV9 to TRBJ2-7; possible D gene TRBD2, 6 bases. The V and J ends lost 4 bases and 2 bases respectively, with 13 bases between them. This CDR3 contains 14 residues. Germline CDR1 and CDR2: SGDLS and YYNGEE. The CDR3 spells CASSPGGAPYEQYF. Written as DNA, the CDR3 is TGTGCCAGCAGCCCTGGAGGGGCCCCCTACGAGCAGTACTTC.

The chain links TRBV10-3 to TRBJ2-5, with D possibly matching TRBD2 (5 bases). The CDR3 runs 15 residues. Trimming pared 2 bases from V and 1 base from J, leaving 11 bases between. The V gene's germline CDR1 is ENHRY and CDR2 SYGVKD. The CDR3 is CAISEGGRVQETQYF. DNA for the CDR3: TGTGCCATCAGTGAGGGAGGACGAGTCCAAGAGACCCAGTACTTC.

The V call is TRBV4-1, the J call TRBJ2-3; D ambiguous. The V gene's germline CDR1 is MGHRA and CDR2 YSYEKL. The V end lost 1 base, the J end lost 6 bases, and 11 bases lay between the germline ends. The CDR3 is 14 residues long. The CDR3 bases are TGCGCCAGCAGCCAAGGGCAGATTGAGGATACGCAGTATTTT. It is translated as CASSQGQIEDTQYF.

Worth noting for this clone: Other DNA sequences of this sample code for an identical CDR3. V gene TRBV5-1 combines with J gene TRBJ1-2; no reliable D call. The CDR3 has 15 residues. CDR1 and CDR2 from the germline V gene are SGHRS and YFSETQ. V lost 0 bases to trimming and J lost 0 bases, with 9 bases between them. CDR3 sequence reads: CASSLGGTPNYGYTF. The CDR3 DNA follows: TGCGCCAGCAGCTTGGGCGGAACTCCTAACTATGGCTACACCTTC.